These 14 T cell receptor beta chains came from one sample sequenced in a study of T-cell memory formation after mild COVID-19. TCRdb reprocessed the 5' RACE reads via MiXCR and lists one record per CDR3 protein. The sample holds about 250,000 distinct CDR3 sequences, approximately 15% seen once. The sequenced sample was PBMCs or a T cell subset sorted from them (not recorded which). These receptors were obtained from an adult woman who had mild COVID-19 (a few samples of this study predate the infection). Cell type and time point are not known.

This clonotype was seen more than once but under ten times. The chain uses TRBV12-3 or TRBV12-4 and TRBJ2-5; possibly TRBD2 for D (6 bases). This CDR3 spans 14 amino acids. The ends were cut back, 4 bases at V and 3 bases at J, with 12 bases in the middle. The CDR3 region is CASSWGTAKETQYF. The CDR3 nucleotides are TGTGCCAGCAGTTGGGGGACTGCCAAAGAGACCCAGTACTTC.

This clonotype was counted between two and nine times. The V call is TRBV6-2 or TRBV6-3, the J call TRBJ2-3; tentatively, D is TRBD1 or TRBD2 (5 bases each). Between the trimmed V and J ends, which lost 0 bases and 2 bases, there was a span of 12 bases. The CDR3 loop spans 16 amino acids. Germline loops: CDR1 MNHEY, CDR2 SVGEGT. In DNA, the CDR3 is TGTGCCAGCAGTTACTCCATTGAGGGGTACACAGATACGCAGTATTTT. Its translation is CASSYSIEGYTDTQYF.

V gene TRBV5-1 combines with J gene TRBJ2-5; D possibly corresponds to TRBD1 (5 bases). CDR3 length: 16 residues. Trimming took 0 bases from V and 2 from J, leaving 14 bases between them. The germline CDR1 and CDR2 sequences are SGHRS and YFSETQ. CDR3 amino acids: CASSLGPAGNQETQYF. The CDR3 coding sequence is TGCGCCAGCAGCTTGGGTCCAGCAGGGAATCAAGAGACCCAGTACTTC. Combining the CDR3 with reference TRBV5-1 and TRBJ2-5 gives the whole variable domain KAGVTQTPRYLIKTRGQQVTLSCSPISGHRSVSWYQQTPGQGLQFLFEYFSETQRNKGNFPGRFSGRQFSNSRSEMNVSTLELGDSALYLCASSLGPAGNQETQYFGPGTRLLVL.

This chain connects TRBV7-2 to TRBJ2-5; 7 bases fit TRBD1. The CDR3 is 17 residues long. J lost 2 bases, V lost 2 bases, and 11 bases had no gene match. CDR1 is SGHTA, CDR2 FQGNSA, per germline. The CDR3 protein is CASSLNFYRGSQETQYF. As DNA, the CDR3 is TGTGCCAGCAGCTTAAATTTTTACAGGGGCTCACAAGAGACCCAGTACTTC.

This clonotype was recorded a few times. The chain employs TRBV5-1 and TRBJ1-5, with TRBD1 matching over 8 bases. CDR3 size: 15 residues. CDR1 SGHRS and CDR2 YFSETQ come from the germline V gene. Unmatched junction bases numbered 6, after V lost 4 bases and J lost 3 bases. CDR3 nucleotides: TGCGCCAGCAGCGTGACAGGGGCGAACAATCAGCCCCAGCATTTT. Amino acids: CASSVTGANNQPQHF.

The rearrangement joins TRBV2 to TRBJ1-2; D uncertain. Germline V gene lookup returns CDR1 SNHLY and CDR2 FYNNEI. This CDR3 has 16 residues. V was cut by 5 bases and J by 2 bases, with 18 bases left in between. CDR3 residues: CASSRIPTSTNYGYTF. CDR3 nucleotide sequence: TGTGCCAGCAGTCGAATACCTACCAGTACCAACTATGGCTACACCTTC. The full variable domain, completed using reference TRBV2 and TRBJ1-2, is EPEVTQTPSHQVTQMGQEVILRCVPISNHLYFYWYRQILGQKVEFLVSFYNNEISEKSEIFDDQFSVERPDGSNFTLKIRSTKLEDSAMYFCASSRIPTSTNYGYTFGSGTRLTVV.

The rearrangement uses TRBV15 and TRBJ2-2, with TRBD2 as a possible D gene (6 bases). The germline V gene has CDR1 LNHNV and CDR2 YYDKDF (reference sequence). V lost 8 bases, J lost 5 bases, and 12 bases lay in between. This CDR3 comprises 13 residues. The DNA for the CDR3 is TGTGCCACCGCACTGGGGGGTACCGGGGAGCTGTTTTTT. Protein: CATALGGTGELFF.

This clonotype was observed a few times. The CDR3 DNA sequence: TGTGCCAGCAGCTTCGACCCGACCTACAATGAGCAGTTCTTC. Protein product: CASSFDPTYNEQFF. J is TRBJ2-1 and V is TRBV7-2; D uncertain. Germline V gene data show CDR1 as SGHTA and CDR2 as FQGNSA. The V end was cut by 3 bases, the J end by 2 bases, with 8 bases between. This CDR3 has 14 residues.

The chain links TRBV12-5 to TRBJ2-3; no clear D. CDR3 length equals 14 residues. CDR1 is LGHNT and CDR2 is FRNRAP in the germline V gene. Trimming shortened V by 4 bases and J by 2 bases, and 10 bases separated the two germline ends. In DNA, the CDR3 is TGTGCTAGTGGTTCCGACCCTCCCACAGATACGCAGTATTTT. As protein: CASGSDPPTDTQYF.

This clonotype was counted between two and nine times. The chain uses TRBV5-1 and TRBJ1-1; TRBD1 might be the D (5 bases). V dropped 4 bases and J dropped 11 bases, with 18 bases sitting between them. The length of the CDR3 is 13 residues. CDR1 SGHRS and CDR2 YFSETQ come from the germline V gene. CDR3 DNA sequence: TGCGCCAGCAGCCGTCAGGGAGACCTTGAGGCTTTCTTT. It is translated as CASSRQGDLEAFF.

This clonotype was observed a few times. This chain links TRBV20-1 with TRBJ1-5; no reliable D call. The V gene lost 6 bases and the J gene lost 0 bases, with 9 bases spanning the gap. Germline-derived CDR1 and CDR2 are DFQATT and SNEGSKA (reference sequence). CDR3 size: 13 residues. As DNA, the CDR3 is TGCAGTGCACTTCCGGATAGCAATCAGCCCCAGCATTTT. As protein: CSALPDSNQPQHF.

J is TRBJ2-2 and V is TRBV7-6, with 7 bases aligning to TRBD1. The CDR3 sequence is 15 residues long. Germline V CDR1 and CDR2: SGHVS, FNYEAQ. The V and J ends lost 4 bases and 1 base, in that order; junction bases with no gene match: 3. CDR3 sequence reads: CASSSDRMNTGELFF. The CDR3 DNA reads as TGTGCCAGCAGCTCGGACAGGATGAACACCGGGGAGCTGTTTTTT.

This rearrangement joins TRBV2 to TRBJ2-7; tentatively, D is TRBD2 (5 bases). Trimming left V 6 bases short and J 3 bases short, with 9 bases between. CDR3 length: 12 amino acids. Germline CDR1 and CDR2: SNHLY and FYNNEI. In DNA form, the CDR3 reads TGTGCCAGCAGCTACGGGATCTACGAGCAGTACTTC. It is translated as CASSYGIYEQYF. Supplemented by reference TRBV2 and TRBJ2-7, the full variable domain reads EPEVTQTPSHQVTQMGQEVILRCVPISNHLYFYWYRQILGQKVEFLVSFYNNEISEKSEIFDDQFSVERPDGSNFTLKIRSTKLEDSAMYFCASSYGIYEQYFGPGTRLTVT.

This clonotype was seen a few times. The chain carries TRBV12-3 or TRBV12-4 and TRBJ1-3, with D uncertain. V lost 5 bases and J lost 2, with 4 bases in between. This CDR3 is 12 amino acids long. This chain's CDR3 is CASSKTGNTIYF. For the CDR3, the DNA is TGTGCCAGCAGTAAAACTGGAAACACCATATATTTT.